These 12 T cell receptor beta chains came from one sample sequenced in a study of blood T cells in healthy people across ages. Then a second PCR, running roughly 7 to 11 cycles, was carried out with a sample-barcoded 5' primer and a J-beta primer mix. TCRdb independently ran MiXCR on the 5' RACE reads; one entry per CDR3 protein. The sample lists around 990,000 distinct CDR3 sequences, roughly two fifths occurring once. The specimen sequenced was blood. The receptors originated from a man between 18 and 29 years old in good health.

The rearrangement links TRBV3-1 to TRBJ2-1, with D tentatively TRBD1 (5 bases). V was shortened by 10 bases and J by 7 bases, with 11 bases between the two germline ends. The CDR3 covers 11 residues. The V gene's germline CDR1 is LGHDT and CDR2 YNNKEL (reference sequence). DNA of the CDR3: TGTGCCACCCGACAGTTTAATGAGCAGTTCTTC. Residues: CATRQFNEQFF.

This clonotype occurred once. The chain recombines TRBV5-4 with TRBJ2-1, with unresolved D. The germline V gene encodes CDR1 SGHNT and CDR2 YYREEE (reference sequence). The V end lost 6 bases, the J end lost 10 bases, and 17 bases lay between the germline ends. CDR3 length: 13 residues. Written as DNA, the CDR3 is TGTGCCAGCAAGCCTTTGAGTGCCGGGGAGCAGTTCTTC. This translates into CASKPLSAGEQFF.

The CDR3, as DNA: TGTGCCAGCAGCTTGGTGGGGGCAGGGGTGGGGTACTCCTACGAGCAGTACTTC. Amino acid sequence: CASSLVGAGVGYSYEQYF. This chain joins TRBV5-6 and TRBJ2-7, with D maybe TRBD1 (6 bases). The V gene lost 0 bases and the J gene lost 0 bases, with 19 bases spanning the gap. The CDR3 is 18 residues long. Germline lookup yields CDR1 SGHDT and CDR2 YYEEEE.

The chain combines TRBV20-1 with TRBJ2-3; TRBD2 matches 7 bases. In germline, CDR1 is DFQATT, CDR2 SNEGSKA (reference sequence). This CDR3 region has 14 residues. V lost 3 bases and J lost 2; bases outside the gene matches: 5. DNA of the CDR3: TGCAGTGCTAGTAAGGGACTACCCACAGATACGCAGTATTTT. Translating it yields CSASKGLPTDTQYF.

This clonotype has only a few counts. The V and J genes are TRBV10-3 and TRBJ1-5; TRBD1 might be the D (6 bases). Germline CDR1 and CDR2: ENHRY and SYGVKD. V was pared by 11 bases and J by 6 bases, with 14 bases between. The CDR3 covers 12 residues. Written as DNA, the CDR3 is TGTGCCTCCAGGGGAGAGGGTCAGCCCCAGCATTTT. This codes for CASRGEGQPQHF.

The chain joins TRBV6-2 or TRBV6-3 to TRBJ2-1, with TRBD1 matching 10 bases. Germline-derived CDR1 and CDR2 are MNHEY and SVGEGT. The CDR3 length is 19 residues. Losses at the gene ends were 6 bases for V and 0 bases for J; bases not matched to a gene: 14. Here the CDR3 reads CASSPGTGAWYGSYNEQFF. For the CDR3, the DNA is TGTGCCAGCAGCCCCGGGACAGGGGCATGGTATGGCTCCTACAATGAGCAGTTCTTC.

The CDR3 region has the DNA TGCGCCAGCAGCTACGAGCAGAACACTGAAGCTTTCTTT. It encodes CASSYEQNTEAFF. The V call is TRBV4-1, the J call TRBJ1-1; no definite D call. The CDR3 is made up of 13 amino acids. Trimming stripped 5 bases from V and 1 base from J, with 8 bases between. From germline, CDR1 is MGHRA and CDR2 YSYEKL.

Only a few counts were recorded for this clonotype. CDR3 DNA sequence: TGCGCCAGCAGCTCGACCCAAGATACGCAGTATTTT. Translated, it gives CASSSTQDTQYF. The chain employs TRBV5-1 and TRBJ2-3; D gene unclear. Trimming removed 3 bases from V and 5 bases from J, with 7 bases in between. Germline V CDR1 and CDR2: SGHRS, YFSETQ. The CDR3 spans 12 residues.

This chain links TRBV19 with TRBJ2-3; 7 positions match TRBD2. V was clipped by 5 bases and J by 4 bases; unmatched bases: 15. The CDR3 covers 17 residues. Per germline, CDR1 LNHDA and CDR2 SQIVND (reference sequence). CDR3 bases: TGTGCCAGTAGTCTTTCCGCTAGCGGAGTGCTCGCAGATACGCAGTATTTT. This sequence encodes CASSLSASGVLADTQYF.

This clonotype was seen more than once but under ten times. The V and J genes are TRBV7-2 and TRBJ2-1; D is uncertain. The J call could be wrong; TRBJ2-7 is a better fit for the DNA end. This CDR3 has 14 residues. Germline V gene sequence: CDR1 SGHTA, CDR2 FQGNSA. In DNA, the CDR3 is TGTGCCAGCAGCTTAGTTCCTACCTACAATGAGCAGTACTTC. Residues: CASSLVPTYNEQYF.

The chain combines TRBV9 with TRBJ2-3; D is ambiguous. V was cut by 0 bases and J by 4 bases, with 15 bases left in between. Looked up from germline, CDR1 is SGDLS and CDR2 is YYNGEE. The CDR3 consists of 16 residues. CDR3 nucleotides: TGTGCCAGCAGCGTAGAAGGTTCGTATTGGGCAGATACGCAGTATTTT. Protein sequence: CASSVEGSYWADTQYF.

This clonotype was observed a handful of times. The chain couples TRBV21-1 to TRBJ2-7; TRBD1, as called in the table, went unchecked against the DNA. TRBV21-1 is listed as a pseudogene. This CDR3 is 13 amino acids long. This chain's CDR3 is CASSTWDSYEQYF. DNA for the CDR3: TGTGCCAGCAGCACCTGGGACAGCTACGAGCAGTACTTC.